This T cell receptor (beta chain) was recorded in a study of T-cell memory formation after mild COVID-19. Whole-study context: TCR clusters were mostly confined to one donor each.

TCRdb redid the calling of the 5' RACE reads with MiXCR, one entry per CDR3 protein. Here the sample spans tens of thousands of distinct CDR3 sequences, approximately 25% being singletons. This clonotype was observed a handful of times. Its target is unknown. Study-level points and caveats: CD4+ contracting clones were found mainly in CM and EM, and CD8+ ones in EMRA.

Sequencing was performed on PBMCs or a T cell subset sorted from them (not recorded which). This sequence originates from a man younger than 35 who had mild COVID-19 (a few samples of this study predate the infection). Cell type and time point are not known.

The CDR3, as DNA: TGTGCCAGCAGTGATATCGGCCTACGGGCTAACTATGGCTACACCTTC. It encodes CASSDIGLRANYGYTF. The J gene is TRBJ1-2, the V gene TRBV2; no definite D call. The CDR3 length is 16 residues. The V end was cut by 3 bases, the J end by 0 bases, with 14 bases between. Germline assignment: CDR1 SNHLY and CDR2 FYNNEI.